Following are 31 T cell receptor beta chains from one sample sequenced in a study of shared clonotypes between healthy human individuals (dated by TCRdb to the early 2020s). The library relied on the immunoSEQ multiplex PCR assay. TCRdb mirrors the immuneACCESS table, restricted to in-frame sequences. Some clones are absent from its copies; in checked studies, under half trace to an unresolved V gene, and the reason for the others is unknown. The sample records about 1.5 million clones, approximately 97% of which are singletons. Jointly, the top ten make up over 1% of the sample. Sequenced sample: naive CD4+ T cells sorted from blood. The cell subset or site label on this specimen signifies: CD45RA+ positively selected. The receptors come from a young man in good health.

The chain joins TRBV27 to TRBJ2-2, with 7 bases fitting TRBD2. This CDR3 is built from 16 residues. Germline V gene sequence: CDR1 MNHEY, CDR2 SMNVEV (reference sequence). Trimming at V came to 4 bases and at J to 2 bases, leaving 7 bases not matched to a gene. CDR3 sequence reads: CASSSRLAENTGELFF. CDR3 bases: TGTGCCAGCAGTTCAAGACTAGCTGAAAACACCGGGGAGCTGTTTTTT.

The rearrangement links TRBV28 to TRBJ2-7; 12 bases are a match to TRBD2. CDR1 and CDR2 from the germline V gene are MDHEN and SYDVKM. V lost 5 bases and J lost 4; bases outside the gene matches: 9. CDR3 length: 16 residues. The CDR3 sequence is CASSNSGTSGLYEQYF. Written as DNA, the CDR3 is TGTGCCAGCAGTAACTCTGGGACTAGCGGGTTATACGAGCAGTACTTC.

This CDR3 reads CASGLVLGSAENTGELFF. CDR3 sequence (DNA): TGTGCTAGTGGTTTGGTACTGGGATCCGCGGAGAACACCGGGGAGCTGTTTTTT. The V and J genes are TRBV12-5 and TRBJ2-2; D unclear. CDR3 length: 18 residues. Looked up from germline, CDR1 is LGHNT and CDR2 is FRNRAP. V was clipped by 0 bases and J by 1 base, with 15 bases between them.

On this clone: The sample holds other DNA sequences that translate to the same CDR3. The chain uses TRBV18 and TRBJ1-5; no clear D. The CDR3 is 13 residues long. V was shortened by 3 bases and J by 4 bases, with 7 bases between the two germline ends. The germline V gene has CDR1 KGHSH and CDR2 LQKENI. CDR3 sequence reads: CASSPMENQPQHF. The CDR3 nucleotides are TGTGCCAGCTCACCTATGGAGAATCAGCCCCAGCATTTT.

This rearrangement joins TRBV5-1 to TRBJ2-7; 13 bases match TRBD2. The ends lost 4 bases at V and 3 bases at J; junction bases unmatched: 13. CDR1 and CDR2 (germline): SGHRS, YFSETQ. The CDR3 is 18 residues long. The CDR3 DNA is TGCGCCAGCAGCCCGGGACTAGCGGGACAGCCGCAGTTCTACGAGCAGTACTTC. Amino acid sequence: CASSPGLAGQPQFYEQYF.

In this sample, this clone turned up once. This chain uses TRBV28 with TRBJ2-7; 9 positions match TRBD2. V trimming: 1 base; J trimming: 3 bases; junction bases outside the gene matches: 4. Germline lookup yields CDR1 MDHEN and CDR2 SYDVKM. The CDR3 is 15 amino acids. The CDR3 coding sequence is TGTGCCAGCAGTTTATTGTCTAGCGGGGACTACGAGCAGTACTTC. Encoded protein: CASSLLSSGDYEQYF. The variable domain in full, with the rest retrieved from reference TRBV28 and TRBJ2-7, is DVKVTQSSRYLVKRTGEKVFLECVQDMDHENMFWYRQDPGLGLRLIYFSYDVKMKEKGDIPEGYSVSREKKERFSLILESASTNQTSMYLCASSLLSSGDYEQYFGPGTRLTVT.

CDR3 coding DNA: TGTGCCAGCAGTCTAGACAGGCCCTTTGCCCCCTCTAACTATGGCTACACCTTC. It codes for CASSLDRPFAPSNYGYTF. This chain uses TRBV27 with TRBJ1-2, with D perhaps matching TRBD1 (6 bases). The CDR3 loop spans 18 amino acids. V was pared by 5 bases and J by 0 bases, with 22 bases between. Germline V gives CDR1 MNHEY, CDR2 SMNVEV (reference sequence).

The CDR3 reads CASNLAGLHTGELFF. DNA for the CDR3: TGTGCCAGCAACCTAGCGGGACTACACACCGGGGAGCTGTTTTTT. J is TRBJ2-2 and V is TRBV7-2; 9 positions match TRBD2. With V trimmed by 7 bases and J by 3 bases, 6 bases remained unmatched. Germline V gene lookup returns CDR1 SGHTA and CDR2 FQGNSA. This CDR3 is 15 amino acids long.

V gene TRBV28 combines with J gene TRBJ2-1; D perhaps matches TRBD1 (6 bases). Germline V gene data show CDR1 as MDHEN and CDR2 as SYDVKM. The V and J ends lost 3 bases and 7 bases respectively, with 22 bases between them. The CDR3 is 17 residues long. The CDR3 sequence is CASSFPKAGVGRNEQFF. CDR3 coding DNA: TGTGCCAGCAGTTTCCCTAAAGCAGGGGTCGGGCGAAATGAGCAGTTCTTC.

A note on this clone: This CDR3 is also generated by other DNA sequences in the sample. The chain has TRBV28 and TRBJ2-3; D is unresolved. Germline loops: CDR1 MDHEN, CDR2 SYDVKM. V was trimmed by 6 bases and J by 3 bases, leaving 4 bases between them. The length of the CDR3 is 11 residues. This CDR3 reads CASSPTDTQYF. In DNA form, the CDR3 reads TGTGCCAGCAGCCCTACAGATACGCAGTATTTT.

V and J are TRBV5-1 and TRBJ2-3; D is unclear. This CDR3 contains 16 residues. Germline V gene sequence: CDR1 SGHRS, CDR2 YFSETQ. Trimming cost V 2 bases and J 2 bases, with 15 bases left between them. The CDR3 DNA follows: TGCGCCAGCAGCTTCGCCCCTTTATTAGTCACAGATACGCAGTATTTT. Encoded protein: CASSFAPLLVTDTQYF.

This clone was seen only once. This chain joins TRBV5-4 and TRBJ2-7, with a tentative D call TRBD1 (6 bases). V dropped 1 base and J dropped 6 bases, with 11 bases sitting between them. Germline CDR1 reads SGHNT; CDR2 reads YYREEE (reference sequence). The CDR3 loop spans 13 amino acids. CDR3 protein: CASSLTGLSEQYF. Written as DNA, the CDR3 is TGTGCCAGCAGCTTGACAGGGTTGTCCGAGCAGTACTTC.

The chain links TRBV27 to TRBJ2-3; weak D call: TRBD2 (5 bases). CDR3 length: 15 residues. V was trimmed by 5 bases and J by 7 bases, leaving 19 bases between them. Germline V gene lookup returns CDR1 MNHEY and CDR2 SMNVEV (reference sequence). CDR3 bases: TGTGCCAGCAGTCCCCCCGGCGGGCAAACCCATACGCAGTATTTT. Protein product: CASSPPGGQTHTQYF.

The chain recombines TRBV7-2 with TRBJ2-7; TRBD1 might be the D (6 bases). The V and J ends lost 4 bases and 4 bases respectively, with 23 bases between them. The CDR3 runs 17 residues. The germline V gene has CDR1 SGHTA and CDR2 FQGNSA. Here the CDR3 DNA reads TGTGCCAGCAGCTCAGGGCCAGGGGAGCCGCCGCTTTACGAGCAGTACTTC. This encodes CASSSGPGEPPLYEQYF.

DNA for the CDR3: TGTGCCAGCATGAGGGAAACCTACGAGCAGTACTTC. As protein: CASMRETYEQYF. The chain joins TRBV9 to TRBJ2-7, with TRBD2 as a possible D gene (5 bases). Trimming took off 6 bases at V and 2 bases at J, with 9 bases between the two ends. This CDR3 has 12 residues. From germline, CDR1 is SGDLS and CDR2 YYNGEE.

The J gene is TRBJ2-7, the V gene TRBV4-1; TRBD1 aligns across 8 bases. Germline-derived CDR1 and CDR2 are MGHRA and YSYEKL. V lost 4 bases to trimming and J lost 2 bases; unmatched junction nucleotides: 4. CDR3 length equals 14 residues. This chain's CDR3 is CASSRGTGTYEQYF. In DNA, the CDR3 is TGCGCCAGCAGCCGTGGGACAGGAACCTACGAGCAGTACTTC.

The rearrangement links TRBV5-1 to TRBJ2-2; 7 bases are shared with TRBD1. From germline, CDR1 is SGHRS and CDR2 YFSETQ. This CDR3 region has 15 residues. After removal of 3 bases from V and 2 bases from J, the junction contained 4 bases not matched to a gene. CDR3 nucleotides: TGCGCCAGCAGCTGGGGACAGCTAAACACCGGGGAGCTGTTTTTT. Protein: CASSWGQLNTGELFF.

The genes are TRBV5-1 and TRBJ1-1, with 9 positions matching TRBD1. Per germline, CDR1 SGHRS and CDR2 YFSETQ. The CDR3 covers 13 residues. V trimming: 4 bases; J trimming: 5 bases; junction bases outside the gene matches: 3. CDR3 bases: TGCGCCAGCAGCCGGGGGACAGGGACTGAAGCTTTCTTT. Translating gives CASSRGTGTEAFF.

The chain is built from TRBV7-8 and TRBJ1-2; 9 bases fit TRBD1. The V gene end was trimmed by 5 bases and the J gene end by 7 bases; junction bases not matched to a gene: 8. This CDR3 is 14 amino acids long. Germline V gives CDR1 SGHVS, CDR2 FQNEAQ. CDR3: CASSPNRDRVGYTF. The CDR3 DNA sequence: TGTGCCAGCAGCCCAAATCGGGACAGGGTTGGCTACACCTTC. Drawing the rest from reference TRBV7-8 and TRBJ1-2, the complete variable domain is GAGVSQSPRYKVAKRGQDVALRCDPISGHVSLFWYQQALGQGPEFLTYFQNEAQLDKSGLPSDRFFAERPEGSVSTLKIQRTQQEDSAVYLCASSPNRDRVGYTFGSGTRLTVV.

The sample holds one count of this clone. The chain couples TRBV30 to TRBJ1-2; 8 bases are a match to TRBD1. The length of the CDR3 is 12 residues. Per the germline V gene, CDR1 is GTSNPN and CDR2 is SVGIG (reference sequence). Trimming at V came to 3 bases and at J to 7 bases, leaving 4 bases not matched to a gene. The CDR3 DNA follows: TGTGCCTGGAGGACAGGGGTGCGTGGCTACACCTTC. Translating it yields CAWRTGVRGYTF.

The sample holds one count of this clone. The rearrangement uses TRBV5-3 and TRBJ2-4; D perhaps matches TRBD1 (5 bases). TRBV5-3 is annotated as an ORF whose role is uncertain. The CDR3 covers 15 residues. V was cut by 2 bases and J by 6 bases, with 15 bases left in between. As DNA, the CDR3 is TGTGCCAGAAGCTTTTGGACATTGCCAAGAAACATTCAGTACTTC. Translating gives CARSFWTLPRNIQYF.

This clone was counted at least ten times. The J gene is TRBJ2-4, the V gene TRBV30; 7 bases match TRBD1. The CDR3 runs to 15 residues. Losses at the gene ends were 2 bases for V and 2 bases for J; bases not matched to a gene: 6. Germline assignment: CDR1 GTSNPN and CDR2 SVGIG (reference sequence). The CDR3 DNA reads TGTGCCTGGAGTATCAGGGGGAACCCCAAAAACATTCAGTACTTC. This encodes CAWSIRGNPKNIQYF. Full variable domain (rest looked up from reference TRBV30 and TRBJ2-4): SQTIHQWPATLVQPVGSPLSLECTVEGTSNPNLYWYRQAAGRGLQLLFYSVGIGQISSEVPQNLSASRPQDRQFILSSKKLLLSDSGFYLCAWSIRGNPKNIQYFGAGTRLSVL.

The rearrangement uses TRBV18 and TRBJ2-7; tentative D call: TRBD2 (6 bases). Per germline, CDR1 KGHSH and CDR2 LQKENI. Trimming pared 3 bases from V and 5 bases from J, leaving 20 bases between. This CDR3 region has 16 residues. The CDR3 nucleotides are TGTGCCAGCTCACCCCCCTCGGGGAGCGCGGGGAACGAGCAGTACTTC. Translation gives CASSPPSGSAGNEQYF.

In its sample, this clone was seen once. This chain joins TRBV5-5 and TRBJ1-1; D is undetermined. Trimming stripped 1 base from V and 1 base from J, with 11 bases between. The CDR3 is 15 amino acids. Germline V CDR1 and CDR2: SGHKS, YYEKEE (reference sequence). DNA for the CDR3: TGTGCCAGCAGCTTGTACACAGTAGGGAACACTGAAGCTTTCTTT. This translates into CASSLYTVGNTEAFF. Variable domain in full (rest from reference TRBV5-5 and TRBJ1-1): DAGVTQSPTHLIKTRGQQVTLRCSPISGHKSVSWYQQVLGQGPQFIFQYYEKEERGRGNFPDRFSARQFPNYSSELNVNALLLGDSALYLCASSLYTVGNTEAFFGQGTRLTVV.

The genes are TRBV6-4 and TRBJ1-4, with 8 positions matching TRBD1. Germline CDR1 reads MRHNA; CDR2 reads SNTAGT. V gave up 0 bases and J gave up 6 bases; unmatched junction bases: 12. This CDR3 has 18 residues. The CDR3 loop is CASSDSKGQESPDEKLFF. Here the CDR3 DNA reads TGTGCCAGCAGTGACTCGAAGGGACAGGAATCCCCCGATGAAAAACTGTTTTTT.

The V gene is TRBV4-3, the J gene TRBJ1-5; TRBD1 agrees at 8 bases. V lost 1 base to trimming and J lost 5 bases; unmatched junction nucleotides: 7. Looked up from germline, CDR1 is LGHNA and CDR2 is YSLEER. This CDR3 region has 16 residues. CDR3 coding DNA: TGCGCCAGCAGCCAAGTTGCTGCAGGGGGCTATCAGCCCCAGCATTTT. Translation gives CASSQVAAGGYQPQHF.

The rearrangement uses TRBV27 and TRBJ2-7; 10 positions match TRBD1. Looked up from germline, CDR1 is MNHEY and CDR2 is SMNVEV (reference sequence). The CDR3 sequence is 14 residues long. The V gene end was trimmed by 5 bases and the J gene end by 9 bases; junction bases not matched to a gene: 10. The CDR3 nucleotides read TGTGCCAGCAGTCGACAGGGGGCTTGGCACGGGCAGTACTTC. Encoded protein: CASSRQGAWHGQYF.

The CDR3 region has the DNA TGTGCCAGCAGCGTAGGACGGGGGTTGGGCACCGGGGAGCTGTTTTTT. Its protein product is CASSVGRGLGTGELFF. V usage is TRBV9 and J usage is TRBJ2-2; possibly TRBD2 for D (6 bases). The CDR3 length is 16 residues. The germline V and J ends were trimmed by 0 bases and 4 bases, with 13 bases remaining between them. Per the germline V gene, CDR1 is SGDLS and CDR2 is YYNGEE.

V gene TRBV7-2 combines with J gene TRBJ2-2; 13 nucleotides align to TRBD2. V dropped 1 base and J dropped 7; count of bases not matched to a gene: 6. The CDR3 runs to 17 residues. The V gene's germline CDR1 is SGHTA and CDR2 FQGNSA. The CDR3 nucleotides read TGTGCCAGCAGCTTAGTACTAGCGGGAGGGCCAAACGGGGAGCTGTTTTTT. Encoded protein: CASSLVLAGGPNGELFF.

A note on this clone: At one boundary the junction diverges from the germline segment, which might be a read error. The chain employs TRBV9 and TRBJ2-1, with D perhaps matching TRBD1 or TRBD2 (6 bases each). Germline lookup yields CDR1 SGDLS and CDR2 YYNGEE. The CDR3 totals 14 residues. The chain's CDR3 is CASSVVAGHKEQFF. CDR3 bases: TGTGCCAGCAGCGTAGTTGCGGGACACAAAGAGCAGTTCTTC. The complete variable domain, with remaining parts taken from reference TRBV9 and TRBJ2-1, reads DSGVTQTPKHLITATGQRVTLRCSPRSGDLSVYWYQQSLDQGLQFLIQYYNGEERAKGNILERFSAQQFPDLHSELNLSSLELGDSALYFCASSVVAGHKEQFFGPGTRLTVL.

The chain couples TRBV2 to TRBJ2-1; tentatively, D is TRBD2 (5 bases). Trimming cost V 8 bases and J 0 bases, with 11 bases left between them. Germline V gene lookup returns CDR1 SNHLY and CDR2 FYNNEI. The CDR3 spans 14 residues. The CDR3 bases are TGTGCCAGCGCGGACTTCTTCTCCTACAATGAGCAGTTCTTC. As protein: CASADFFSYNEQFF.